This TCR beta chain originates from a study of glioma-infiltrating T cells after dendritic cell vaccination. Study-level background: Samples are from glioblastoma patients in Phase I and II dendritic cell vaccine trials. Study observations and caveats: The cohort had few patients with full blood and tumor sets.

Libraries were prepared by immunoSEQ multiplex PCR; TCRdb keeps only in-frame clonotypes and omits some of them. The sample has about 87,000 clones, roughly 80% seen once. Specified time point: after dendritic cell vaccination, including at tumor progression/relapse. Comments on this clone: Its specificity is unknown.

The CDR3 is made up of 16 amino acids. Germline V CDR1 and CDR2: SGDLS, YYNGEE. The V and J ends lost 0 bases and 3 bases respectively, with 12 bases between them. Sequences were derived from blood, sampled after dendritic cell vaccination. This sequence was found in a human donor with glioblastoma. V usage is TRBV9 and J usage is TRBJ1-4, with a possible D match to TRBD1 (5 bases). The CDR3 protein is CASSVGEGFPNEKLFF. The CDR3 bases are TGTGCCAGCAGCGTAGGGGAGGGGTTCCCTAATGAAAAACTGTTTTTT.